The entry below describes one T cell receptor (beta chain). In its sample, this clonotype was seen many times. It has no known antigen specificity. The sample holds no much larger clone one base away, and base qualities are not on file. V is cut by 6 bases and J by 4 bases, and the space between the germline ends is 8 bases. Reading from cysteine to phenylalanine, the CDR3 counts 12 amino acids. The retained sequence is limited to the CDR3, 36 bases, with the frame set at the first base. From a lookup of the germline V gene, CDR1 and CDR2 are MNHEY and SVGAGI. The data stem from a study of blood T cells in healthy people across ages (dated by TCRdb to the mid-2010s). A note on the overall study: In model experiments, template switching captured roughly one uniquely barcoded TCR beta cDNA molecule for every two T cells. Four age groups were formed from the donors: young (average approximately 15 years), middle-aged (more than 35), aged (62) and long-lived (more than 75). Two additional independent replicas of 1 million unique cDNA reads from the same blood draw were analyzed for two donors (one aged 18 to 30 and one aged 80 or older). To track age-related changes in TCR beta repertoire diversity, the study relied on deep sequencing normalized with unique cDNA molecular identifiers. Results and caveats for the whole study, not just this receptor: As age increased, observed TCR beta diversity per million T cells dropped in a roughly linear way, and a significant reduction was already evident by age about 40. A strong correlation was found between observed TCR beta diversity and the percentage of naive T cells measured by flow cytometry. Estimates of total diversity based on one million sequenced T cells were regarded as lower bounds and as underestimates. Because the CMV infection status of the donors was unknown, age-related changes in expanded clonotypes may potentially have been confounded. Since profiling was done on bulk unsorted PBMCs, naive and antigen-experienced compartments could not be conclusively compared. Compared with the aged group, the long-lived group had more naive CD4+ T cells, fewer expanded clones and increased TCR diversity, suggesting age selection.

Library preparation used 5' RACE. Instrument used: Illumina HiSeq 2500. A second PCR of about 7 to 12 cycles was run with a J-beta primer mix and a sample-barcoded 5' primer. A unique molecular identifier was introduced onto each TCR beta cDNA molecule by a template-switch 5' adaptor carrying 12 random nucleotides. At least 2.5 million CDR3-containing paired-end reads were obtained from each sample. The Mint cDNA synthesis kit, primed by a TRBC-specific oligonucleotide, was used to synthesize first-strand cDNA from all RNA. After uracil-DNA glycosylase treatment, a first 18-cycle PCR used universal primers M1SS and BC2_uni_R on all cDNA. The authors' analysis ran thus. For normalization, 1 million high-quality reads, each with a distinct molecular identifier, were randomly selected from each sample. Instead of being binned into consensus sequences, reads that shared molecular identifiers were thrown out. MiTCR, with a Q25 quality threshold and the strictest error-elimination algorithm, was used for CDR3 identification, clonotype clustering and error correction. A nonparametric unseen species model with Euler transformation was used to estimate a lower bound on total TCR beta diversity. TCRdb reanalyzed the raw reads on its own, using fastp at Q25 for trimming and MiXCR for clone calling, and kept in-frame beta chains. CDR3 protein sequences are deduplicated, and each keeps its most common genes and DNA. Here the V and J calls rest on TCRdb's processing, not on the authors' analysis. The sample has about 930,000 distinct CDR3 sequences on record, approximately 32% of them singletons. The ten largest make up roughly 10% of the sample.

The donors were roughly 39 Caucasian individuals from Russia, aged roughly 6 to 90 years, who were systemically healthy. Each donor gave around 9 milliliters of peripheral blood, collected into EDTA-treated Vacutainer tubes. Ficoll-Paque density-gradient centrifugation was used to isolate PBMCs, with at least 6 million per sample. Total RNA, at least 6 micrograms per sample, was extracted from PBMCs with Trizol reagent. The percentages of naive CD45RAhigh/CD27high T cells were determined by flow cytometry on a PBMC aliquot from every donor. These data also formed part of another study, on T cells of mothers and their children. In that second paper, the authors write: Nine systemically healthy Caucasian individuals served as donors, namely three mothers together with their six children. cDNA synthesis used all of the extracted RNA, with roughly 1.5 ug of RNA in each 15 ul reaction. In the second PCR, the M1S primer added sample barcodes and 2-4 random nucleotides. Over 9 million TCR beta CDR3 reads came from each mother, compared with approximately 3.1 million reads from each child. Thymic selection shapes the output of TCR recombination in a similar way in related and unrelated pairs, and inherited differences have a minor effect. Normalized repertoire overlap was always slightly but never significantly higher in related than unrelated mother-child pairs. No persistent microchimeric T cell clones were detected, at a sensitivity of roughly 93 clones per million clonotypes. To look for features that set related mother-child pairs apart from unrelated individuals, the researchers ran deep NGS to compare the TCR beta repertoires of mothers and children. The mean age was around 40 +/- 4 years for the mothers and approximately 11 +/- 4 years for the children. After adapter ligation was performed with NEBNext reagents, the libraries were sequenced on an Illumina HiSeq 2000 with 100+100 nt paired-end reads. To avoid cross-contamination, the mother libraries and the child libraries were prepared a month apart and sequenced in separate runs. For each donor, somewhere between about 500,000 and 2,300,000 distinct TCR beta clonotypes were identified. Naive TCR beta clonotypes were estimated from low-frequency clonotypes matched to each donor's FACS-determined naive share, without sorting.

The receptor was isolated from a woman aged 40 to 50 in good health. In this chain, TRBV6-5 is recombined with TRBJ2-3, with the D segment identity uncertain. The sample was blood. For the CDR3, the sequence is CASSYGPDTQYF. The nucleotide sequence reads as follows: TGTGCCAGCAGCTACGGTCCAGATACGCAGTATTTT.